Listed below are T cell receptor beta chains from one sample, sequenced in a study of metastatic and nonmetastatic thyroid tumors. With MiXCR, TCRdb reprocessed the PCR reads. The data contain more than 9,500 clones, under 30% of them singletons. The sequenced material came from tumor tissue. These receptors all stem from a female donor with papillary thyroid cancer or a benign thyroid nodule (not recorded which). Some clones in this sample may be carry-over from other donors' samples. Both conserved end residues are part of each CDR3. Fields, in order: V gene, D gene, clone size, J gene, CDR3 DNA, CDR3 protein. A D gene is named only where the DNA matches it firmly. Some rows mark clone size as missing; the rest say once, few, many or name a class of expanded clone.

V gene: TRBV9
D gene: TRBD2
clone size: many
J gene: TRBJ2-3
CDR3 DNA: TGTGCCAGCAGCGTAGGGGGCGGGAGCCCGACAGATACGCAGTATTTT
CDR3 protein: CASSVGGGSPTDTQYF

V gene: TRBV2
D gene: -
clone size: few
J gene: TRBJ1-2
CDR3 DNA: TGTGCCAGCAGTGCGACCCTGGCTAACTATGGCTACACCTTC
CDR3 protein: CASSATLANYGYTF

V gene: TRBV5-1
D gene: -
clone size: -
J gene: TRBJ2-2
CDR3 DNA: TGCGCCAGCAGCTTGGGGTCCGGGAACACCGGGGAGCTGTTTTTT
CDR3 protein: CASSLGSGNTGELFF

V gene: TRBV5-1
D gene: -
clone size: medium-sized
J gene: TRBJ1-2
CDR3 DNA: TGCGCCACGTCCCAGAACCGAGATATCTATGGCTACACCTTC
CDR3 protein: CATSQNRDIYGYTF

V gene: TRBV6-1
D gene: TRBD1
clone size: -
J gene: TRBJ2-2
CDR3 DNA: TGTGCCAGCAGGCCGGGACAGGGGATGACCGGGGAGCTGTTTTTT
CDR3 protein: CASRPGQGMTGELFF

V gene: TRBV4-1
D gene: TRBD1
clone size: -
J gene: TRBJ2-7
CDR3 DNA: TGCGCCAGCAGCCCACGGACAGGGGGAGCCTACGAGCAGTACTTC
CDR3 protein: CASSPRTGGAYEQYF

V gene: TRBV20-1
D gene: -
clone size: many
J gene: TRBJ2-1
CDR3 DNA: TGCAGTGCTACCCTCACGGCGTCCAAGCGGAATGAGCAGTTCTTC
CDR3 protein: CSATLTASKRNEQFF

V gene: TRBV11-2
D gene: TRBD1
clone size: -
J gene: TRBJ1-1
CDR3 DNA: TGTGCCAGCAGCCTTAGACTCCCCAATCCGGGACAGATGAACACTGAAGCTTTCTTT
CDR3 protein: CASSLRLPNPGQMNTEAFF

V gene: TRBV6-1
D gene: TRBD1
clone size: few
J gene: TRBJ2-1
CDR3 DNA: TGTGCCAGCGGGTCGGACAGGGGGCGGTACAATGAGCAGTTCTTC
CDR3 protein: CASGSDRGRYNEQFF

V gene: TRBV6-1
D gene: TRBD2
clone size: medium-sized
J gene: TRBJ2-1
CDR3 DNA: TGTGCCAGCAAAAATAGCGGGAGTGAGAATGAGCAGTTCTTC
CDR3 protein: CASKNSGSENEQFF

V gene: TRBV7-7
D gene: TRBD1
clone size: medium-sized
J gene: TRBJ2-2
CDR3 DNA: TGTGCTAGGAGCCGGGACAGAAGGGCGAACACCGGGGAGCTGTTTTTT
CDR3 protein: CARSRDRRANTGELFF

V gene: TRBV7-2
D gene: -
clone size: -
J gene: TRBJ1-5
CDR3 DNA: TGTGCCAGCAGCTTAGCAGGGAGCAATCAGCCCCAGCATTTT
CDR3 protein: CASSLAGSNQPQHF

V gene: TRBV14
D gene: TRBD1
clone size: -
J gene: TRBJ1-4
CDR3 DNA: TGTGCCAGCAGCCCAAACCCCCTTACAGGGGAGCCTAATGAAAAACTGTTTTTT
CDR3 protein: CASSPNPLTGEPNEKLFF

V gene: TRBV20-1
D gene: -
clone size: once
J gene: TRBJ2-1
CDR3 DNA: TGCAGTGCTAGAGATCCTCAGGCAGGGGATAGGAATGAGCAGTTCTTC
CDR3 protein: CSARDPQAGDRNEQFF

V gene: TRBV6-5
D gene: -
clone size: -
J gene: TRBJ1-2
CDR3 DNA: TGTGCCAGCAGGGAGGATGGCTACACCTTC
CDR3 protein: CASREDGYTF

V gene: TRBV5-1
D gene: TRBD1
clone size: -
J gene: TRBJ2-3
CDR3 DNA: TGCGCCAGCAGCTTGTTCGGGACAGGGGGTTCGGATACGCAGTATTTT
CDR3 protein: CASSLFGTGGSDTQYF

V gene: TRBV27
D gene: -
clone size: few
J gene: TRBJ1-2
CDR3 DNA: TGTGCCAGCAGTTTAGCGGAGTCCTATGGCTACACCTTC
CDR3 protein: CASSLAESYGYTF

V gene: TRBV7-9
D gene: -
clone size: -
J gene: TRBJ1-3
CDR3 DNA: TGTGCCAGCAGCCCCTCTATGAGTGGAAACACCATATATTTT
CDR3 protein: CASSPSMSGNTIYF

V gene: TRBV6-1
D gene: TRBD2
clone size: few
J gene: TRBJ2-1
CDR3 DNA: TGTGCCAGCAGCGGGACTAGCGGGAGGATAGATGATCAGTTCTTC
CDR3 protein: CASSGTSGRIDDQFF

V gene: TRBV12-3/TRBV12-4
D gene: TRBD1
clone size: many
J gene: TRBJ1-1
CDR3 DNA: TGTGCCAGCAGTTTAGGGGGACAGGCTGAAGCTTTCTTT
CDR3 protein: CASSLGGQAEAFF

V gene: TRBV19
D gene: -
clone size: many
J gene: TRBJ2-1
CDR3 DNA: TGTGCCAGTAGTGCCCCCCTGGGGCGCGATGAGCAGTTCTTC
CDR3 protein: CASSAPLGRDEQFF

V gene: TRBV28
D gene: -
clone size: few
J gene: TRBJ1-2
CDR3 DNA: TGTGCCAGCAGTTTAGACAGAAACTATGGCTACACCTTC
CDR3 protein: CASSLDRNYGYTF

V gene: TRBV4-1
D gene: -
clone size: few
J gene: TRBJ2-2
CDR3 DNA: TGCGCCAGCAGCCAACCTCTGGGCACCGGGGAGCTGTTTTTT
CDR3 protein: CASSQPLGTGELFF

V gene: TRBV20-1
D gene: -
clone size: -
J gene: TRBJ2-5
CDR3 DNA: TGCAGTGCTAGTGCGGGGTTTGTGACGGAGACCCAGTACTTC
CDR3 protein: CSASAGFVTETQYF

V gene: TRBV19
D gene: -
clone size: few
J gene: TRBJ1-2
CDR3 DNA: TGTGCCAGTAGTAGAAGATATGGCTACACCTTC
CDR3 protein: CASSRRYGYTF

V gene: TRBV5-6
D gene: TRBD1
clone size: -
J gene: TRBJ1-2
CDR3 DNA: TGTGCCAGCAGCCAGGACAGGAACTATGGCTACACCTTC
CDR3 protein: CASSQDRNYGYTF

V gene: TRBV7-2
D gene: -
clone size: many
J gene: TRBJ1-2
CDR3 DNA: TGTGCCAGCAGCTCAACAGGGTCTGGCTACACCTTC
CDR3 protein: CASSSTGSGYTF

V gene: TRBV27
D gene: TRBD1
clone size: -
J gene: TRBJ2-7
CDR3 DNA: TGTGCCAGCAGTTTAGGGACAGCCCTTCTCTACGAGCAGTACTTC
CDR3 protein: CASSLGTALLYEQYF

V gene: TRBV20-1
D gene: -
clone size: many
J gene: TRBJ1-1
CDR3 DNA: TGCAGTGCTAGACCGCAGGGTGCAGGAGTTGAAGCTTTCTTT
CDR3 protein: CSARPQGAGVEAFF

V gene: TRBV6-5
D gene: -
clone size: -
J gene: TRBJ2-7
CDR3 DNA: TGTGCCAGCAGTTATCAGGTTGAGAGCTCCTACGAGCAGTACTTC
CDR3 protein: CASSYQVESSYEQYF

V gene: TRBV6-1
D gene: -
clone size: few
J gene: TRBJ2-7
CDR3 DNA: TGTGCCAGCAGTGACTTCCTTAGCTCCTACGAGCAGTACTTC
CDR3 protein: CASSDFLSSYEQYF

V gene: TRBV18
D gene: -
clone size: few
J gene: TRBJ1-1
CDR3 DNA: TGTGCCAGCTCACCAGGCTGGGAGGGGACTGAAGCTTTCTTT
CDR3 protein: CASSPGWEGTEAFF

V gene: TRBV28
D gene: TRBD1
clone size: many
J gene: TRBJ1-3
CDR3 DNA: TGTGCCAGCAGTTTTAGGGGGCGCGGAAACACCATATATTTT
CDR3 protein: CASSFRGRGNTIYF

V gene: TRBV6-1
D gene: TRBD2
clone size: -
J gene: TRBJ2-7
CDR3 DNA: TGTGCCAGCACGACTAGCGGGAGCCTTTACGAGCAGTACTTC
CDR3 protein: CASTTSGSLYEQYF

V gene: TRBV7-2
D gene: -
clone size: -
J gene: TRBJ2-2
CDR3 DNA: TGTGCCAGCAGCTTCCAGGGCAGCACCGGGGAGCTGTTTTTT
CDR3 protein: CASSFQGSTGELFF

V gene: TRBV27
D gene: -
clone size: -
J gene: TRBJ2-7
CDR3 DNA: TGTGCCATCAGGCCAGCCCTACACACAAGGGGGGACGAGCAGTACTTC
CDR3 protein: CAIRPALHTRGDEQYF

V gene: TRBV11-2
D gene: TRBD1
clone size: -
J gene: TRBJ2-1
CDR3 DNA: TGTGCCAGCAGCTTAGATCCCACCGACAGGGCAATTTACAATGAGCAGTTCTTC
CDR3 protein: CASSLDPTDRAIYNEQFF

V gene: TRBV20-1
D gene: TRBD2
clone size: once
J gene: TRBJ2-7
CDR3 DNA: TGCAGTGCTAGAGATCCGACTAGCGGGAGGTCCCCGTACGAGCAGTACTTC
CDR3 protein: CSARDPTSGRSPYEQYF

V gene: TRBV6-1
D gene: -
clone size: many
J gene: TRBJ2-4
CDR3 DNA: TGTGCCAGCAGTTTACAGGGAGGGTACATTCAGTACTTC
CDR3 protein: CASSLQGGYIQYF

V gene: TRBV27
D gene: -
clone size: few
J gene: TRBJ1-3
CDR3 DNA: TGTGCCAGCAGTTTATCCGGAGGGGATTCCGGAAACACCATATATTTT
CDR3 protein: CASSLSGGDSGNTIYF

V gene: TRBV3-1
D gene: -
clone size: once
J gene: TRBJ1-4
CDR3 DNA: TGTGCCAGCAGCCTTCCTCATGAAAAACTGTTTTTT
CDR3 protein: CASSLPHEKLFF

V gene: TRBV28
D gene: TRBD1
clone size: few
J gene: TRBJ1-1
CDR3 DNA: TGTGCCAGCAGTTTAGAGGGACAGGGGTGGGACACTGAAGCTTTCTTT
CDR3 protein: CASSLEGQGWDTEAFF

V gene: TRBV3-1
D gene: -
clone size: many
J gene: TRBJ1-6
CDR3 DNA: TGTGCCAGCAGCTATCGGTCTTCACCCCTCCACTTT
CDR3 protein: CASSYRSSPLHF

V gene: TRBV6-2/TRBV6-3
D gene: TRBD2
clone size: many
J gene: TRBJ2-3
CDR3 DNA: TGTGCCAGCAGTTATGAGGCGGGAGAAGACACAGATACGCAGTATTTT
CDR3 protein: CASSYEAGEDTDTQYF

V gene: TRBV6-1
D gene: -
clone size: few
J gene: TRBJ1-1
CDR3 DNA: TGTGCCAGCAGTGGGCTGGCAGGGTTAAACACTGAAGCTTTCTTT
CDR3 protein: CASSGLAGLNTEAFF

V gene: TRBV30
D gene: TRBD1
clone size: many
J gene: TRBJ1-2
CDR3 DNA: TGTGCCTGGAGTGTAGGAGGGGACAGTACCAGCTACACCTTC
CDR3 protein: CAWSVGGDSTSYTF

V gene: TRBV13
D gene: TRBD2
clone size: -
J gene: TRBJ2-3
CDR3 DNA: TGTGCCAGCAGCTCTTCTAGCGGGGGGCCGGAAAGCACAGATACGCAGTATTTT
CDR3 protein: CASSSSSGGPESTDTQYF

V gene: TRBV5-1
D gene: -
clone size: -
J gene: TRBJ2-7
CDR3 DNA: TGCGCCAGCAGCTTGGCCGGGAACTCCTACGAGCAGTACTTC
CDR3 protein: CASSLAGNSYEQYF

V gene: TRBV30
D gene: TRBD1
clone size: -
J gene: TRBJ2-3
CDR3 DNA: TGTGCCTGGCGCACAGGGGGCACAGATACGCAGTATTTT
CDR3 protein: CAWRTGGTDTQYF

V gene: TRBV6-1
D gene: -
clone size: medium-sized
J gene: TRBJ2-5
CDR3 DNA: TGTGCCAGCACCTTGACAGGCCGTCAAGAGACCCAGTACTTC
CDR3 protein: CASTLTGRQETQYF

V gene: TRBV4-1
D gene: -
clone size: -
J gene: TRBJ2-1
CDR3 DNA: TGCGCCAGCAGCCAAGCGGAGGGGCCCGCCTACAATGAGCAGTTCTTC
CDR3 protein: CASSQAEGPAYNEQFF

V gene: TRBV30
D gene: TRBD2
clone size: many
J gene: TRBJ2-1
CDR3 DNA: TGTGCTTGGAGTGTTAGACTAGCGGGAGTTAATGAGCAGTTCTTC
CDR3 protein: CAWSVRLAGVNEQFF

V gene: TRBV28
D gene: TRBD1
clone size: -
J gene: TRBJ2-6
CDR3 DNA: TGTGCCAGCCATCCCACACAGGGGGCAGGGTCTGGGGCCAACGTCCTGACTTTC
CDR3 protein: CASHPTQGAGSGANVLTF

V gene: TRBV7-9
D gene: -
clone size: many
J gene: TRBJ2-2
CDR3 DNA: TGTGCCAGCAGCCAAGGGGGTTACACCGGGGAGCTGTTTTTT
CDR3 protein: CASSQGGYTGELFF

V gene: TRBV7-2
D gene: -
clone size: many
J gene: TRBJ2-5
CDR3 DNA: TGTGCCAGCAGCTTAGTGGGGACGGCCCAAGAGACCCAGTACTTC
CDR3 protein: CASSLVGTAQETQYF

V gene: TRBV5-1
D gene: TRBD2
clone size: medium-sized
J gene: TRBJ2-7
CDR3 DNA: TGCGCCAGCAGCGCCCCGGGACTAGGAGTCTACGAGCAGTACTTC
CDR3 protein: CASSAPGLGVYEQYF

V gene: TRBV6-1
D gene: -
clone size: few
J gene: TRBJ2-1
CDR3 DNA: TGTGCCAGCAGTGCCCGGGACACCATAAGCTCCTACAATGAGCAGTTCTTC
CDR3 protein: CASSARDTISSYNEQFF

V gene: TRBV7-8
D gene: -
clone size: -
J gene: TRBJ2-7
CDR3 DNA: TGTGCCAGCAGCCGCACGGGAGCTCAATCCTACGAGCAGTACTTC
CDR3 protein: CASSRTGAQSYEQYF

V gene: TRBV4-1
D gene: -
clone size: many
J gene: TRBJ1-1
CDR3 DNA: TGCGCCAGCAGCCCACGTGAGGGCCAACAGATACTTTGGACTGAAGCTTTCTTT
CDR3 protein: CASSPREGQQILWTEAFF

V gene: TRBV7-2
D gene: -
clone size: many
J gene: TRBJ2-3
CDR3 DNA: TGTGCCAGCAGCTTAGCGCTAGGGACAGATACGCAGTATTTT
CDR3 protein: CASSLALGTDTQYF